A selection of T cell receptor beta chains follows, all from one sample in a study of OX40 agonist ivuxolimab in advanced cancers. The protocol was immunoSEQ multiplex PCR, while the TCRdb copy is restricted to in-frame clones and leaves out a portion. The sample yields tens of thousands of clones, roughly 84% seen once. The starting material was CD4+ or CD8+ T cells sorted from blood, obtained in a trial of the OX40 agonist ivuxolimab. The receptors were sampled from an adult with an advanced solid tumor such as melanoma, head and neck, liver or kidney cancer. Each CDR3 is given with its conserved first and last residue. A D gene is named only where the DNA matches it firmly. Where a row states a size, it is once, few, many or the class of an expanded clone; other rows omit it.

j_call,clone_size,v_call,d_call,cdr3_aa,cdr3_nt
TRBJ2-5,NA,TRBV13,NA,CASSQTRQETQYF,TGTGCCAGCAGCCAAACTAGGCAAGAGACCCAGTACTTC
TRBJ2-7,NA,TRBV5-6,TRBD1,CASSLSLDLGQGSYEQYF,TGTGCCAGCAGCTTGTCCCTGGATTTGGGACAGGGGTCCTACGAGCAGTACTTC
TRBJ2-3,NA,TRBV9,NA,CASSVATASGTDTQYF,TGTGCCAGCAGCGTAGCTACGGCTAGCGGCACAGATACGCAGTATTTT
TRBJ1-1,NA,TRBV28,NA,CASSFGRLFTSMNTEAFF,TGTGCCAGCAGTTTTGGGAGGTTATTTACCTCGATGAACACTGAAGCTTTCTTT
TRBJ1-2,NA,TRBV28,TRBD1,CASSFIFRGQLRVDGYTF,TGTGCCAGCAGTTTCATATTCAGGGGGCAGCTTAGGGTTGATGGCTACACCTTC
TRBJ2-3,once,TRBV4-3,NA,CASSQEGKYTDTQYF,TGCGCCAGCAGCCAAGAGGGCAAGTACACAGATACGCAGTATTTT
TRBJ2-1,NA,TRBV6-1,TRBD2,CASSELREDEQFF,TGTGCCAGCAGTGAATTGCGGGAGGATGAGCAGTTCTTC
TRBJ1-1,once,TRBV5-1,TRBD1,CASSIGQANTEAFF,TGCGCCAGCAGCATAGGACAGGCGAACACTGAAGCTTTCTTT
TRBJ1-1,NA,TRBV28,TRBD1,CASSPLAGTGNTEAFF,TGTGCCAGCAGCCCCCTAGCGGGGACAGGGAACACTGAAGCTTTCTTT
TRBJ2-5,NA,TRBV5-1,NA,CASSLGTSQETQYF,TGCGCCAGCAGCTTAGGGACAAGCCAAGAGACCCAGTACTTC
TRBJ2-5,NA,TRBV9,NA,CASSVAVGGETQYF,TGTGCCAGCAGCGTAGCTGTGGGGGGAGAGACCCAGTACTTC
TRBJ2-7,once,TRBV12-1,NA,CASSFAAREGAFDEQYF,TGTGCCAGCAGCTTTGCCGCCAGGGAGGGGGCCTTCGACGAGCAGTACTTC
TRBJ2-1,few,TRBV4-2,NA,CASSQDEGGGLYNEQFF,TGTGCCAGCAGCCAAGATGAGGGCGGGGGCCTATACAATGAGCAGTTCTTC
TRBJ2-1,NA,TRBV6-5,NA,CASGSRGGPGNEQFF,TGTGCCAGCGGCTCCCGAGGGGGGCCCGGCAATGAGCAGTTCTTC
TRBJ1-1,NA,TRBV28,TRBD1,CASIDRENTEAFF,TGTGCCAGCATTGACAGGGAAAACACTGAAGCTTTCTTT
TRBJ1-3,NA,TRBV6-1,NA,CACFNPPGSGNTIYF,TGTGCCTGCTTCAACCCCCCCGGCTCTGGAAACACCATATATTTT
TRBJ1-2,NA,TRBV6-6,TRBD1,CASVQGLGGYTF,TGTGCCAGCGTACAGGGGTTAGGTGGCTACACCTTC
TRBJ1-5,NA,TRBV7-6,TRBD1,CASSLGPRGRNQPQHF,TGTGCCAGCAGCTTAGGACCCAGGGGGAGGAATCAGCCCCAGCATTTT
TRBJ1-1,NA,TRBV7-8,NA,CASSRRIAVGTEAFF,TGTGCCAGCAGCAGACGGATCGCTGTGGGCACTGAAGCTTTCTTT
TRBJ2-6,NA,TRBV4-1,NA,CASSQEGARRAGANVLTF,TGCGCCAGCAGCCAAGAGGGGGCCAGGCGTGCTGGGGCCAACGTCCTGACTTTC
TRBJ1-1,NA,TRBV6-5,NA,CASTRTGLLNTEAFF,TGTGCCAGCACCCGAACGGGTCTTCTCAACACTGAAGCTTTCTTT
TRBJ1-1,few,TRBV18,NA,CASSGPEYTEAFF,TGTGCCAGCTCAGGGCCAGAATACACTGAAGCTTTCTTT
TRBJ2-3,NA,TRBV2,NA,CASSETSTDTQYF,TGTGCCAGCAGTGAAACCAGCACAGATACGCAGTATTTT
TRBJ1-6,few,TRBV6-5,NA,CASRNDQNSPLHF,TGTGCCAGTCGGAATGACCAAAATTCACCCCTCCACTTT
TRBJ2-1,NA,TRBV7-6,TRBD2,CASSLDSGGHNEQFF,TGTGCCAGCAGCTTAGATAGCGGGGGTCACAATGAGCAGTTCTTC
TRBJ1-4,NA,TRBV15,TRBD1,CATSIPGQGAGGEKLFF,TGTGCCACCAGCATTCCGGGACAGGGGGCCGGAGGGGAAAAACTGTTTTTT
TRBJ1-2,NA,TRBV5-8,NA,CASSFLDEQGYTF,TGTGCCAGCAGCTTCCTCGATGAGCAGGGCTACACCTTC
TRBJ2-2,NA,TRBV9,NA,CASSVSGDTQGVGELFF,TGTGCCAGCAGCGTATCTGGGGACACCCAAGGAGTCGGGGAGCTGTTTTTT
TRBJ1-4,NA,TRBV5-8,NA,CASSRKEETNEKLFF,TGTGCCAGCAGCCGAAAGGAGGAAACCAACGAAAAACTGTTTTTT
TRBJ1-5,many,TRBV5-4,NA,CASSSPNQPQHF,TGTGCCAGCAGCTCACCCAATCAGCCCCAGCATTTT
TRBJ1-5,NA,TRBV2,TRBD1,CASRPDRGQNQPQHF,TGTGCCAGCAGGCCCGACAGGGGGCAGAATCAGCCCCAGCATTTT